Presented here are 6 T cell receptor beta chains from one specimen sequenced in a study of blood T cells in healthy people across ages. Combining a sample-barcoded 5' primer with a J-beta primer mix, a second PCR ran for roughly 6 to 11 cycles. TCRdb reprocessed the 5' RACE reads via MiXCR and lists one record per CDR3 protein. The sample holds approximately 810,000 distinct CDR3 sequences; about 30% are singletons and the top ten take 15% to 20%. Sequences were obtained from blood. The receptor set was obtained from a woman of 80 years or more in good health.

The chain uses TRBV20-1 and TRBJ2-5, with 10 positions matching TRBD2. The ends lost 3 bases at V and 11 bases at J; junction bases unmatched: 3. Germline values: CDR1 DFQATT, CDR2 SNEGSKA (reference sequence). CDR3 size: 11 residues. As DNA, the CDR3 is TGCAGTGCTAGCCTAGCGGGGGAGCAGTACTTC. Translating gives CSASLAGEQYF.

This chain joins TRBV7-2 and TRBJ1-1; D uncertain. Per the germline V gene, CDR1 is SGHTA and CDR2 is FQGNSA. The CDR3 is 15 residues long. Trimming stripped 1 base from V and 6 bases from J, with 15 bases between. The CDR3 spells CASSLGADLGSEAFF. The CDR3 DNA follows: TGTGCCAGCAGCTTAGGGGCAGACCTTGGGTCTGAAGCTTTCTTT.

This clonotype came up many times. CDR3 region: CASSFGTFRGYTF. The CDR3 region has the DNA TGTGCCAGCAGCTTCGGGACATTCAGAGGCTACACCTTC. This sequence joins TRBV12-3 or TRBV12-4 and TRBJ1-2; a weak D match, TRBD1 (6 bases). The CDR3 consists of 13 residues. V was shortened by 6 bases and J by 8 bases, with 16 bases between the two germline ends.

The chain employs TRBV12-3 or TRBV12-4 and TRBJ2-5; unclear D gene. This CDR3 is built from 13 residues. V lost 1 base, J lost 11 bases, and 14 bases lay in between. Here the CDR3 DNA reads TGTGCCAGCAGTTTAGAACAGCACAATGAGCAGTACTTC. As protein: CASSLEQHNEQYF.

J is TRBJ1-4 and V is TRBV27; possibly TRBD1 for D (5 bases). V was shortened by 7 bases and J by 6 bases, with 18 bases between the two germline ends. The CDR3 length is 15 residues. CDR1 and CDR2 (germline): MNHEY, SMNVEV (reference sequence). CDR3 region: CASKSASQGHEKLFF. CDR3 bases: TGTGCCAGCAAATCAGCGTCTCAGGGCCATGAAAAACTGTTTTTT.

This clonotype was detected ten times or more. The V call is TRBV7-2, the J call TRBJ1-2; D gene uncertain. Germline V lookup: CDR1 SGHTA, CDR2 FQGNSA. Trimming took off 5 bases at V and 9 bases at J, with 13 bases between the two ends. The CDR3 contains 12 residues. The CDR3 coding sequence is TGTGCCAGCAGCCCGGACTCGAGGAGCTACACCTTC. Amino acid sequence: CASSPDSRSYTF.